The clone carrying this T cell receptor (beta chain) was counted a few times. Its antigen is still unknown. This entry is derived from a study of CD8+CD57+ T cells in acquired aplastic anemia. Overall study results and limits: Approximately 28 CD8+ CDR3 sequences were shared between patients and controls. CD8+ Simpson's diversity showed no significant patient-control difference.

This CDR3 is built from 15 residues. V dropped 4 bases and J dropped 0 bases, with 12 bases sitting between them. CDR1 and CDR2 from the germline V gene are SGHTA and FQGNSA. Genomic DNA, serving as template, underwent TCR beta VDJ and CDR3 profiling. TCRdb recomputed calls from the reads with MiXCR, one row per CDR3 protein. The sample shows 300,000 or so distinct CDR3 sequences, approximately 57% of them seen only once. The TCR comes from a human donor with severe aplastic anemia or a healthy control (not recorded which). Sample: sorted CD4+, CD8+, or CD8+CD57+ T cells (not recorded which) from PBMCs. This chain joins TRBV7-2 and TRBJ1-1; D remains ambiguous. CDR3 amino acids: CASSSPGQLNTEAFF. The CDR3, as DNA: TGTGCCAGCAGCTCGCCTGGGCAGCTGAACACTGAAGCTTTCTTT.